One sample yielded the 19 T cell receptor beta chains listed below, sequenced in a study of early T cells in non-severe SARS-CoV-2 infection. TCRdb reprocessed the 5' RACE reads with MiXCR, giving one entry per CDR3 protein. The sample includes about 19,000 distinct CDR3 sequences, over 4% of them seen just once. The sequenced sample was whole blood. These receptors all stem from an adult who was a healthcare worker with PCR-confirmed SARS-CoV-2 infection or an uninfected control (not recorded which).

This clonotype appeared many times. V gene TRBV12-3 or TRBV12-4 combines with J gene TRBJ2-1, with 9 bases aligning to TRBD2. The ends lost 6 bases at V and 2 bases at J; junction bases unmatched: 8. The CDR3 length is 16 residues. The CDR3 spells CASSPRQRGAYNEQFF. CDR3 DNA sequence: TGTGCCAGCAGCCCACGCCAGCGGGGGGCCTACAATGAGCAGTTCTTC.

This clonotype was observed at least ten times. This rearrangement joins TRBV7-3 to TRBJ2-1; tentatively, D is TRBD2 (5 bases). With 5 bases removed from V and 6 bases from J, the gap between germline ends came to 23 bases. CDR1 is SGHTA and CDR2 is FQGTGA in the germline V gene. The CDR3 length is 17 residues. The CDR3 DNA reads as TGTGCCAGCAGCCCCAAACCCGGTCTAGCACCCTTCAATGAGCAGTTCTTC. This encodes CASSPKPGLAPFNEQFF.

This clonotype is medium-sized within its sample. The V gene is TRBV18, the J gene TRBJ1-1; no definite D call. The CDR3 covers 14 residues. The germline CDR1 and CDR2 sequences are KGHSH and LQKENI. Trimming took 0 bases from V and 1 from J, leaving 6 bases between them. The chain's CDR3 is CASSPPGRNTEAFF. CDR3 in DNA: TGTGCCAGCTCACCACCTGGCAGGAACACTGAAGCTTTCTTT.

CDR3 DNA: TGTGCCAGCAGTTTAGCAGGACAGGCCCAAATGCAGTTCTTC. Protein product: CASSLAGQAQMQFF. The chain has TRBV12-3 or TRBV12-4 and TRBJ2-1, with 7 positions matching TRBD1. There are 14 residues in the CDR3. J was trimmed by 12 bases and V by 0 bases; bases with no gene match: 8.

This clonotype was observed many times. The rearrangement uses TRBV6-5 and TRBJ1-2; weak D call: TRBD1 (5 bases). The V gene lost 2 bases and the J gene lost 5 bases, with 15 bases spanning the gap. The CDR3 loop spans 15 amino acids. Germline V gene sequence: CDR1 MNHEY, CDR2 SVGAGI. The CDR3 DNA follows: TGTGCCAGCAGTTACGCCTTAGAGGGGCGGTATGGCTACACCTTC. Its protein is CASSYALEGRYGYTF.

In its sample, this clonotype was seen many times. The chain links TRBV5-1 to TRBJ2-1, with 7 nucleotides matching TRBD2. The CDR3 extends over 15 amino acids. V was clipped by 4 bases and J by 9 bases; unmatched bases: 13. Per germline, CDR1 SGHRS and CDR2 YFSETQ. CDR3 DNA: TGCGCCAGCAGCCCTAGGACGGGGGAGGGCACTGAGCAGTTCTTC. This gives the protein CASSPRTGEGTEQFF.

This clonotype was counted between two and nine times. The gene calls are TRBV7-9 and TRBJ1-6, with D unclear. The CDR3 spans 16 residues. V was trimmed by 1 base and J by 0 bases, leaving 7 bases between them. Per the germline V gene, CDR1 is SEHNR and CDR2 is FQNEAQ (reference sequence). Here the CDR3 reads CASSLGTSSYNSPLHF. DNA for the CDR3: TGTGCCAGCAGCTTAGGAACTAGCTCCTATAATTCACCCCTCCACTTT. Based on the CDR3 plus reference TRBV7-9 and TRBJ1-6, the full variable domain is DTGVSQNPRHKITKRGQNVTFRCDPISEHNRLYWYRQTLGQGPEFLTYFQNEAQLEKSRLLSDRFSAERPKGSFSTLEIQRTEQGDSAMYLCASSLGTSSYNSPLHFGNGTRLTVT.

This clonotype was counted ten times or more. The V gene is TRBV29-1, the J gene TRBJ1-4; the match to TRBD1 covers 10 bases. After removal of 4 bases from V and 7 bases from J, the junction contained 6 bases not matched to a gene. From germline, CDR1 is SQVTM and CDR2 ANQGSEA. The CDR3 totals 14 residues. The CDR3 sequence: CSVGVTGGLEKLFF. The DNA for the CDR3 is TGCAGCGTTGGAGTGACAGGGGGCCTTGAAAAACTGTTTTTT. Variable domain in full (rest from reference TRBV29-1 and TRBJ1-4): SAVISQKPSRDICQRGTSLTIQCQVDSQVTMMFWYRQQPGQSLTLIATANQGSEATYESGFVIDKFPISRPNLTFSTLTVSNMSPEDSSIYLCSVGVTGGLEKLFFGSGTQLSVL.

This clonotype showed up many times. The rearrangement uses TRBV20-1 and TRBJ1-4; 8 nucleotides agree with TRBD1. The CDR3 has 14 amino acids. V was pared by 6 bases and J by 5 bases, with 8 bases of the junction left unmatched. In germline, CDR1 is DFQATT, CDR2 SNEGSKA (reference sequence). The CDR3 DNA is TGCAGTGCCAGACTAACAGGGGGGAATGAAAAACTGTTTTTT. This gives the protein CSARLTGGNEKLFF.

The rearrangement joins TRBV7-9 to TRBJ1-1; 8 nucleotides agree with TRBD1. V shed 5 bases and J 4 bases; nucleotides not matched to a gene: 6. CDR3 length equals 14 residues. Germline V CDR1 and CDR2: SEHNR, FQNEAQ (reference sequence). The CDR3 here is CASSTSGQGTEAFF. Written as DNA, the CDR3 is TGTGCCAGCAGCACATCAGGACAGGGCACTGAAGCTTTCTTT.

There are many counts of this clonotype. V usage is TRBV7-9 and J usage is TRBJ2-1; the D gene is possibly TRBD2 (6 bases). V lost 4 bases and J lost 10, with 14 bases in between. There are 13 residues in the CDR3. The germline V gene has CDR1 SEHNR and CDR2 FQNEAQ (reference sequence). The CDR3 DNA is TGTGCCAGCAGCTACGAGAGGAGGGAGGAGCAGTTCTTC. Protein product: CASSYERREEQFF.

This clonotype appeared many times. The chain carries TRBV29-1 and TRBJ1-1; D remains unclear. The CDR3 length is 9 residues. Trimming cost V 7 bases and J 8 bases, with 8 bases left between them. Germline V gene sequence: CDR1 SQVTM, CDR2 ANQGSEA. Here the CDR3 DNA reads TGCAGCGCCCACCTCGAAGCTTTCTTT. Residues: CSAHLEAFF.

This clonotype was seen just once. Possible read error: a much larger clone is one base away. The CDR3 does not end in the conserved phenylalanine or tryptophan, so this is likely a read error. The chain employs TRBV20-1 and TRBJ1-1, with TRBD1 matching 9 bases. V lost 3 bases, J lost 3 bases, and 8 bases stayed unmatched. The CDR3 sequence is 15 residues long. The germline gives CDR1 DFQATT, CDR2 SNEGSKA (reference sequence). The CDR3 protein is CSASEGTGTDTEAFS. In DNA, the CDR3 is TGCAGTGCTAGCGAAGGGACAGGGACGGACACTGAAGCTTTCTCT.

This clonotype has ten or more counts. The V and J genes are TRBV4-2 and TRBJ2-5; D is perhaps TRBD2 (5 bases). Trimming shortened V by 0 bases and J by 0 bases, and 20 bases separated the two germline ends. This CDR3 has 19 residues. Germline lookup yields CDR1 LGHNA and CDR2 YNFKEQ. The chain's CDR3 is CASSQDGGRELPYQETQYF. The CDR3 DNA follows: TGTGCCAGCAGCCAAGACGGAGGACGGGAACTCCCGTACCAAGAGACCCAGTACTTC.

This clonotype was detected many times. The chain links TRBV19 to TRBJ1-6; D perhaps matches TRBD1 (6 bases). Trimming left V 4 bases short and J 6 bases short, with 7 bases between. The CDR3 spans 13 residues. Germline V CDR1 and CDR2: LNHDA, SQIVND (reference sequence). This CDR3 is CASSKGGNSPLHF. The CDR3 region has the DNA TGTGCCAGTAGTAAGGGGGGTAATTCACCCCTCCACTTT.

In its sample, this clonotype was seen many times. The chain couples TRBV29-1 to TRBJ1-1; no firm D call. Germline CDR1 reads SQVTM; CDR2 reads ANQGSEA. V was trimmed by 4 bases and J by 0 bases, leaving 9 bases between them. This CDR3 has 13 amino acids. Here the CDR3 DNA reads TGCAGCGTTGTGAGAGGTATGAACACTGAAGCTTTCTTT. This gives the protein CSVVRGMNTEAFF.

This clonotype is classed as medium-sized (0.01 to 0.1%). This sequence joins TRBV6-1 and TRBJ2-6; no firm D call. Germline-derived CDR1 and CDR2 are MNHNS and SASEGT. The CDR3 consists of 16 residues. Trimming stripped 2 bases from V and 4 bases from J, with 12 bases between. The CDR3 spells CASSEQAGSGANVLTF. The CDR3 DNA follows: TGTGCCAGCAGTGAACAGGCAGGATCGGGGGCCAACGTCCTGACTTTC.

This clonotype was counted at least ten times. This rearrangement joins TRBV5-4 to TRBJ1-6; D unresolved. CDR1 and CDR2 from the germline V gene are SGHNT and YYREEE (reference sequence). The germline V and J ends were trimmed by 4 bases and 8 bases, with 16 bases remaining between them. This CDR3 is 15 amino acids long. CDR3 residues: CASSPTQELYSPLHF. In nucleotides, the CDR3 is TGTGCCAGCAGCCCTACCCAGGAGCTATATTCACCCCTCCACTTT.

This clonotype occurred many times. This sequence joins TRBV20-1 and TRBJ2-5; unclear D gene. V shed 3 bases and J shed 4 bases, with 18 bases lying between them. This CDR3 contains 15 residues. Germline V gives CDR1 DFQATT, CDR2 SNEGSKA (reference sequence). The CDR3 DNA sequence: TGCAGTGCTAGGACGGGTGTGTCCAACGTAGAGACCCAGTACTTC. Residues: CSARTGVSNVETQYF.